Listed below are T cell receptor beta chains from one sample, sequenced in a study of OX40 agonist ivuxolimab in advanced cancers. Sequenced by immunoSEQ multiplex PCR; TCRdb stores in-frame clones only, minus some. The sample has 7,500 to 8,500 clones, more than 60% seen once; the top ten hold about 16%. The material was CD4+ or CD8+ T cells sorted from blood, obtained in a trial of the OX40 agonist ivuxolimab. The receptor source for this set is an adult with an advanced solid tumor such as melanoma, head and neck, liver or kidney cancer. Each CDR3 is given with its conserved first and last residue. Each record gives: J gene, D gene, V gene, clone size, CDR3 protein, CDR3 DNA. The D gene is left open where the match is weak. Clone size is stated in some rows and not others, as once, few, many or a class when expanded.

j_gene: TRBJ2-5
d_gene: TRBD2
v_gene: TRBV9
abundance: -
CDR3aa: CASSVELAGGVETQYF
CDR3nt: TGTGCCAGCAGCGTAGAACTAGCGGGGGGTGTAGAGACCCAGTACTTC

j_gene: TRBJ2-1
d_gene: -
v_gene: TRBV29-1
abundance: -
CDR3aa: CSVSLQGHEQFF
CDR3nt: TGCAGCGTCTCGTTACAGGGCCATGAGCAGTTCTTC

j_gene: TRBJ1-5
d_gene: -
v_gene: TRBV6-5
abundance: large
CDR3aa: CASRRTASNQPQHF
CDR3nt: TGTGCCAGCAGACGGACAGCGAGCAATCAGCCCCAGCATTTT

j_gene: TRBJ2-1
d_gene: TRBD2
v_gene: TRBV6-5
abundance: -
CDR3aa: CASSRAGGDEQFF
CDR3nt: TGTGCCAGCAGTCGCGCGGGGGGAGATGAGCAGTTCTTC

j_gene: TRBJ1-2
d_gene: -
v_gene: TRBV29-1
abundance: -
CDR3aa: CSVRDTANYGYTF
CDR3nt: TGCAGCGTTCGGGACACAGCTAACTATGGCTACACCTTC

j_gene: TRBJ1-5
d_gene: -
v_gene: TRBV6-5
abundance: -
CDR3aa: CASSPGGGNQPQHF
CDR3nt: TGTGCCAGCAGTCCCGGTGGGGGAAATCAGCCCCAGCATTTT

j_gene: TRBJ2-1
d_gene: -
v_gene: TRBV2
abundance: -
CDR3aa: CASSERYYNEQFF
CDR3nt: TGTGCCAGCAGTGAGCGGTACTACAATGAGCAGTTCTTC

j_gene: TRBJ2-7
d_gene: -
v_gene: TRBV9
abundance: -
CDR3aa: CASSVAFASIYEQYF
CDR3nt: TGTGCCAGCAGCGTAGCTTTTGCCAGCATCTACGAGCAGTACTTC

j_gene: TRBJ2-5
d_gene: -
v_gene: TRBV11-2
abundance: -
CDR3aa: CASSLGPEIGTQYF
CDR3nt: TGTGCCAGCAGCTTAGGACCCGAAATTGGGACCCAGTACTTC

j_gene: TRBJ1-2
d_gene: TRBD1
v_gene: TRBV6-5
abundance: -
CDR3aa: CASSYRTGDGYTF
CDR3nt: TGTGCCAGCAGTTACCGGACAGGGGATGGCTACACCTTC

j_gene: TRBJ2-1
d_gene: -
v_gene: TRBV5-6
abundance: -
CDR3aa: CASSLWGSSYNEQFF
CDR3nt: TGTGCCAGCAGCTTGTGGGGGAGCTCCTACAATGAGCAGTTCTTC

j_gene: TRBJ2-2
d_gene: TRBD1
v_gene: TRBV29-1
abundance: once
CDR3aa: CSVQDRFANTGELFF
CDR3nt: TGCAGCGTTCAGGACAGGTTCGCGAACACCGGGGAGCTGTTTTTT

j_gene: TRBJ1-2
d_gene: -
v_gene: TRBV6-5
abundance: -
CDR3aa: CASSYGPPQGSYGYTF
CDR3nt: TGTGCCAGCAGTTATGGCCCCCCACAAGGTTCCTATGGCTACACCTTC

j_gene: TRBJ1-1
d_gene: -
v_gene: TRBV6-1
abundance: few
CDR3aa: CASLSRGSRTEAFF
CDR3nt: TGTGCCAGCCTCTCAAGGGGTTCTCGGACTGAAGCTTTCTTT

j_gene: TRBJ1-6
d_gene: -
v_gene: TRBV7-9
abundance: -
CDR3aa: CASSPTQGTHRSPLHF
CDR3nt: TGTGCCAGCAGCCCCACCCAGGGGACCCACCGATCACCCCTCCACTTT